Sequencing of this T cell receptor (beta chain) was carried out in a study of cytomegalovirus exposure and HLA in healthy donors. Study-wide results and caveats: It was reportedly the case that the classifier diagnosed cytomegalovirus status with high specificity and sensitivity. A list of around 150 TCR beta chains associated with cytomegalovirus was given.

This clone came up a few times. What it binds is not known. Germline V gene lookup returns CDR1 MNHNS and CDR2 SASEGT. Trimming took off 4 bases at V and 1 base at J, with 7 bases between the two ends. The CDR3 is 14 amino acids. This PCR relied on a set of 60 Vbeta primers and 13 Jbeta primers. This table comes from immunoSEQ multiplex PCR, and its TCRdb copy is limited to in-frame clones, with some not included. The table shows approximately 150,000 clones, with about 80% occurring only once. The clonotype was recovered from a man aged 40-55 years in good health and CMV-seropositive. J is TRBJ2-2 and V is TRBV6-1, with D possibly TRBD2 on 6 matching bases. The specimen sequenced was PBMCs. The CDR3 loop is CASSVRENTGELFF. CDR3 coding DNA: TGTGCCAGCAGTGTGCGGGAGAACACCGGGGAGCTGTTTTTT.